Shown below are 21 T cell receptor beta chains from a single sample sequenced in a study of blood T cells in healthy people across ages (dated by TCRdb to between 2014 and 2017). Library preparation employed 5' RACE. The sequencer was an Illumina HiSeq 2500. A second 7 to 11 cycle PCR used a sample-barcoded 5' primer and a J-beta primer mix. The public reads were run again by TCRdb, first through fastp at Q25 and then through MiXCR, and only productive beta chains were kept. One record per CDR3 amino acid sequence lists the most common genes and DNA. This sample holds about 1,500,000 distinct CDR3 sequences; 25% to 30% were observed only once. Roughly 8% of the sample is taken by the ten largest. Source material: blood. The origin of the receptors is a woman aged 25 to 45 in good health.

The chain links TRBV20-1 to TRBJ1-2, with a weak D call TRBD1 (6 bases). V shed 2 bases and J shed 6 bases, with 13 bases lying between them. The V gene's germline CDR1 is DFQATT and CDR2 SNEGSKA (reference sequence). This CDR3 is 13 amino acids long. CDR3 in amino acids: CSARNRDGHGYTF. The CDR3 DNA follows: TGCAGTGCTAGAAACAGGGACGGGCATGGCTACACCTTC.

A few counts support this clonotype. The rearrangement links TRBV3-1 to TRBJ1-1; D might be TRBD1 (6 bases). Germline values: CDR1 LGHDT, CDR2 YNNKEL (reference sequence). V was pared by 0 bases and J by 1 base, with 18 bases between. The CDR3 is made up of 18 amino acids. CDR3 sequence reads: CASSQDETGLRGNTEAFF. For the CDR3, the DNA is TGTGCCAGCAGCCAAGATGAAACAGGGTTAAGGGGGAACACTGAAGCTTTCTTT. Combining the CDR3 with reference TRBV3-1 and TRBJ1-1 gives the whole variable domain DTAVSQTPKYLVTQMGNDKSIKCEQNLGHDTMYWYKQDSKKFLKIMFSYNNKELIINETVPNRFSPKSPDKAHLNLHINSLELGDSAVYFCASSQDETGLRGNTEAFFGQGTRLTVV.

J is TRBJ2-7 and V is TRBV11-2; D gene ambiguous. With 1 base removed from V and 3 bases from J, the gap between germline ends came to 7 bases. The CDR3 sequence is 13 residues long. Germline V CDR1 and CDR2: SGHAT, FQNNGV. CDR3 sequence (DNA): TGTGCCAGCAGCTTAGTCGGATACTACGAGCAGTACTTC. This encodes CASSLVGYYEQYF.

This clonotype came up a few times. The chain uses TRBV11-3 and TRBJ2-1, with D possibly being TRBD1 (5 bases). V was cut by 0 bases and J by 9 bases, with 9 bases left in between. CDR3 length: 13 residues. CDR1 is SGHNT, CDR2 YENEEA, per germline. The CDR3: CASSLDQGSEQFF. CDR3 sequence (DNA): TGTGCCAGCAGCTTAGATCAGGGTAGTGAGCAGTTCTTC.

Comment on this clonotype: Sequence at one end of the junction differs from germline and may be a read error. The CDR3 DNA reads as TGTGCCAGCAGCCCTAGACAGGGGGCCTGGGGCTGCACCTTC. Amino acid sequence: CASSPRQGAWGCTF. The rearrangement joins TRBV4-2 to TRBJ1-2, with TRBD1 matching over 10 bases. The CDR3 loop spans 14 amino acids. Germline V gene data show CDR1 as LGHNA and CDR2 as YNFKEQ.

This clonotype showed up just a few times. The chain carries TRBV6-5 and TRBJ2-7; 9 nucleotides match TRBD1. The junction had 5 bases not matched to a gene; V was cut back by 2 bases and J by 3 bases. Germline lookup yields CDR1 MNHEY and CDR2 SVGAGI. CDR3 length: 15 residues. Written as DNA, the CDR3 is TGTGCCAGCAGTTACAGGGGACAGGGTGGCTACGAGCAGTACTTC. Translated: CASSYRGQGGYEQYF.

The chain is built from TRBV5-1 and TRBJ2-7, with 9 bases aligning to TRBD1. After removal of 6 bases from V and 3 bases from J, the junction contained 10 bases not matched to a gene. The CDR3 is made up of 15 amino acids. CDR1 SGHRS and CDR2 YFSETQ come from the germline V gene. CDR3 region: CASIGGTGLDYEQYF. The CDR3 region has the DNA TGCGCCAGCATCGGCGGGACAGGGTTGGACTACGAGCAGTACTTC.

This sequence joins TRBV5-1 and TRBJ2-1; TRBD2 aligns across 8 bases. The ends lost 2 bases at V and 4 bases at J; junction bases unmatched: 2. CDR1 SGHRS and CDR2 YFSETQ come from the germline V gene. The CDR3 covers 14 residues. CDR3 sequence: CASSFSGEYNEQFF. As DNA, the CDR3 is TGCGCCAGCAGCTTTAGCGGGGAATACAATGAGCAGTTCTTC.

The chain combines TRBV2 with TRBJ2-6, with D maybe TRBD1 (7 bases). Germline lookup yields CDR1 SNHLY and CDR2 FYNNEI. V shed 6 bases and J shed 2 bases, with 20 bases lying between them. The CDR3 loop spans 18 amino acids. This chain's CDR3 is CASSRGAGGRAGANVLTF. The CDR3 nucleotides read TGTGCCAGCAGCAGGGGGGCAGGGGGTAGAGCTGGGGCCAACGTCCTGACTTTC.

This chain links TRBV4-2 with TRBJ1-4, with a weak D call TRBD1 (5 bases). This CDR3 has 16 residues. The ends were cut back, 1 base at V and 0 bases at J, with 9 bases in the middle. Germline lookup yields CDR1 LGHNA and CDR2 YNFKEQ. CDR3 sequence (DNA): TGTGCCAGCAGCCAAGCTCAGGGCACAACTAATGAAAAACTGTTTTTT. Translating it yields CASSQAQGTTNEKLFF.

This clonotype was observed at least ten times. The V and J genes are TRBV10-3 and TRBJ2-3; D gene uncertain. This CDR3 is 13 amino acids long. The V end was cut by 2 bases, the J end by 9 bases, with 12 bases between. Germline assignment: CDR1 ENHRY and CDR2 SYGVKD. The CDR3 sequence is CAISEMSAATQYF. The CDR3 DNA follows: TGTGCCATCAGTGAGATGTCGGCTGCCACGCAGTATTTT.

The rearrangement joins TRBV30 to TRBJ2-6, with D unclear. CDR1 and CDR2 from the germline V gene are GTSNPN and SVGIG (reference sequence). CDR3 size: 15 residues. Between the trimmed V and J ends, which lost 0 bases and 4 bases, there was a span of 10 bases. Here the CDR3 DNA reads TGTGCCTGGAGTGTGGATTTCGCGGGGGCCAACGTCCTGACTTTC. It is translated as CAWSVDFAGANVLTF.

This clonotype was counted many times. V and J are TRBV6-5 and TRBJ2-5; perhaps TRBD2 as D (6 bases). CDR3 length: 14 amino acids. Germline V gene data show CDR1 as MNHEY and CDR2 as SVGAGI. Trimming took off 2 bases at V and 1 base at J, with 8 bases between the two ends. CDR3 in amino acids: CASSYAGSQETQYF. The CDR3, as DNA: TGTGCCAGCAGTTACGCGGGATCCCAAGAGACCCAGTACTTC.

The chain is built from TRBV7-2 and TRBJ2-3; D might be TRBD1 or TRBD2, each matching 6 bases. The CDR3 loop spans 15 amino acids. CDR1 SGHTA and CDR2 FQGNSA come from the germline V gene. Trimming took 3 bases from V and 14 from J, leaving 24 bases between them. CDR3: CASSFADGGSFRGYF. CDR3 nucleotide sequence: TGTGCCAGCAGCTTTGCTGACGGGGGCTCGTTTAGAGGGTATTTT. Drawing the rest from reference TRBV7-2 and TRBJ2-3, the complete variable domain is GAGVSQSPSNKVTEKGKDVELRCDPISGHTALYWYRQSLGQGLEFLIYFQGNSAPDKSGLPSDRFSAERTGGSVSTLTIQRTQQEDSAVYLCASSFADGGSFRGYFGPGTRLTVL.

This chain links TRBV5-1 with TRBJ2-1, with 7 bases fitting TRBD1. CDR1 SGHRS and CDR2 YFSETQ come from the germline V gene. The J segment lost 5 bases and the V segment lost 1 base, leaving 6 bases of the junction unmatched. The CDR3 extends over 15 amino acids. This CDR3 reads CASSLTTGLNNEQFF. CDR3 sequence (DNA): TGCGCCAGCAGCTTGACGACAGGGCTTAACAATGAGCAGTTCTTC.

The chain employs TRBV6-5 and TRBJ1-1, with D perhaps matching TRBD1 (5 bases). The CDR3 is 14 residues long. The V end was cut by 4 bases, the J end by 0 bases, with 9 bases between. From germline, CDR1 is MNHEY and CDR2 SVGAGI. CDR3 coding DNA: TGTGCCAGCAGTTGGGGGAAAGTGAACACTGAAGCTTTCTTT. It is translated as CASSWGKVNTEAFF.

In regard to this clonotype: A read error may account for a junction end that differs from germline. CDR3 coding DNA: TGCGCCAGCGGCTTGCCAGGAGTGACTTTTGGCTACACCTTC. Translated, it gives CASGLPGVTFGYTF. The chain joins TRBV5-1 to TRBJ1-2; D remains ambiguous. CDR3 size: 14 residues. CDR1 and CDR2 from the germline V gene are SGHRS and YFSETQ.

The CDR3 DNA reads as TGTGCCAGCACCCCCGGACCGCCGAAGGGAAAACTGTTTTTT. Translated, it gives CASTPGPPKGKLFF. The chain combines TRBV6-2 or TRBV6-3 with TRBJ1-4; D unresolved. The CDR3 runs to 14 residues. Germline V CDR1 and CDR2: MNHEY, SVGEGT. V was clipped by 7 bases and J by 10 bases, with 19 bases between them.

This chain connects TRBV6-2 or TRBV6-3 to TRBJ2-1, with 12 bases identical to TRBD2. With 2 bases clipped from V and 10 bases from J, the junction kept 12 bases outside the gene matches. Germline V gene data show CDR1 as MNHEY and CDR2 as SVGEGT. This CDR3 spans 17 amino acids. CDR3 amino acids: CASSYVGTSGSNYEQFF. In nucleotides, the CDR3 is TGTGCCAGCAGTTACGTAGGGACTAGCGGGTCGAACTACGAGCAGTTCTTC.

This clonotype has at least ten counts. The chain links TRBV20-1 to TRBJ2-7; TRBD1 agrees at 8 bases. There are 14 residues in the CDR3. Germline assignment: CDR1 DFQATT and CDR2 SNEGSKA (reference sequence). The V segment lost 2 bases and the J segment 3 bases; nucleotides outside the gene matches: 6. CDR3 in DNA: TGCAGTGCTAGAATGAGACAGGGGAACTACGAGCAGTACTTC. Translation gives CSARMRQGNYEQYF.

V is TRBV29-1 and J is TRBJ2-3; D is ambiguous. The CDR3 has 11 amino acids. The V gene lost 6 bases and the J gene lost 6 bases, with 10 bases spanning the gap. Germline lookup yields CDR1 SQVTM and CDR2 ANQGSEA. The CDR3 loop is CSVLVVDTQYF. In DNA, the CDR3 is TGCAGCGTACTCGTTGTGGATACGCAGTATTTT.